The 30 T cell receptor beta chains reported below all come from one sample, sequenced in a study of blood T cells in healthy people across ages. Together with a sample-barcoded 5' primer, a J-beta primer mix was included in a second PCR lasting roughly 6 to 12 cycles. TCRdb independently ran MiXCR on the 5' RACE reads; one entry per CDR3 protein. The sample lists about 800,000 distinct CDR3 sequences, roughly 46% seen once, with 15% to 20% in the top ten. The sample comprised blood. The source of these receptors is a man older than 75 in good health.

There are a few counts of this clonotype. The chain joins TRBV12-3 or TRBV12-4 to TRBJ2-7, with D tentatively TRBD2 (7 bases). The CDR3 runs to 14 residues. Trimming removed 8 bases at V and 2 bases at J, with 16 bases between. For the CDR3, the DNA is TGTGCCAGCTCAAAGGGGGACTACCCCTACGAGCAGTACTTC. Its translation: CASSKGDYPYEQYF.

This clonotype turned up a few times. V usage is TRBV10-3 and J usage is TRBJ1-5; 7 bases agree with TRBD1. J was trimmed by 2 bases and V by 4 bases; bases with no gene match: 2. The germline V gene encodes CDR1 ENHRY and CDR2 SYGVKD. CDR3 length equals 14 residues. CDR3 region: CAISVQGGNQPQHF. The CDR3 region has the DNA TGTGCCATCAGTGTCCAGGGGGGCAATCAGCCCCAGCATTTT.

The chain recombines TRBV9 with TRBJ2-5; D is uncertain. The CDR3 has 15 residues. V was pared by 0 bases and J by 0 bases, with 9 bases between. Germline-derived CDR1 and CDR2 are SGDLS and YYNGEE. CDR3 coding DNA: TGTGCCAGCAGCGTAGGGGATGTAAACCAAGAGACCCAGTACTTC. Its protein is CASSVGDVNQETQYF.

This rearrangement joins TRBV4-3 to TRBJ2-5; D is unclear. The CDR3 is 15 amino acids. Trimming left V 0 bases short and J 0 bases short, with 8 bases between. Germline values: CDR1 LGHNA, CDR2 YSLEER. The CDR3, as DNA: TGCGCCAGCAGCCAAGATTACCGGGACCAAGAGACCCAGTACTTC. Its translation is CASSQDYRDQETQYF.

The V call is TRBV20-1, the J call TRBJ2-5; 12 bases match TRBD2. Germline CDR1 DFQATT, CDR2 SNEGSKA (reference sequence). This CDR3 spans 17 amino acids. V lost 0 bases, J lost 3 bases, and 8 bases stayed unmatched. The CDR3 DNA sequence: TGCAGTGCTAGAGATAGTCTAGCGGGGGGGATAAAAGAGACCCAGTACTTC. It specifies CSARDSLAGGIKETQYF.

This clonotype was picked up one time. The chain couples TRBV27 to TRBJ1-1, with 8 nucleotides matching TRBD1. Germline loops: CDR1 MNHEY, CDR2 SMNVEV (reference sequence). J was trimmed by 1 base and V by 4 bases; bases with no gene match: 8. The CDR3 runs 16 residues. As DNA, the CDR3 is TGTGCCAGCAGTTGGGTCAGGGGGCGGGGGAACACTGAAGCTTTCTTT. Translated, it gives CASSWVRGRGNTEAFF.

This clonotype turned up a few times. The V call is TRBV11-3, the J call TRBJ2-7; 9 nucleotides match TRBD2. The CDR3 consists of 14 residues. With 5 bases clipped from V and 10 bases from J, the junction kept 12 bases outside the gene matches. The germline gives CDR1 SGHNT, CDR2 YENEEA. The DNA of the CDR3 is TGTGCCAGCAGCCTAAATCCGGGACTAGCATTCCAGTACTTC. Translating gives CASSLNPGLAFQYF.

The chain joins TRBV5-1 to TRBJ2-7, with 8 bases that match TRBD2. This CDR3 comprises 17 residues. Germline trimming cut 0 bases from V and 3 bases from J; bases unmatched to any gene: 11. The germline gives CDR1 SGHRS, CDR2 YFSETQ. CDR3 coding DNA: TGCGCCAGCAGCTTGGGACTAGCGTCACGGGCAGACTACGAGCAGTACTTC. Protein sequence: CASSLGLASRADYEQYF.

This clonotype has only one observation. The rearrangement joins TRBV6-5 to TRBJ1-2, with a possible D match to TRBD1 (5 bases). The ends were cut back, 5 bases at V and 0 bases at J, with 10 bases in the middle. This CDR3 is built from 14 residues. The germline CDR1 and CDR2 sequences are MNHEY and SVGAGI. The CDR3 DNA reads as TGTGCCAGCAGTATCGGACACTCTAACTATGGCTACACCTTC. This translates into CASSIGHSNYGYTF.

Notes on this clonotype: One junction end disagrees with the germline gene, perhaps due to a read error. The rearrangement links TRBV20-1 to TRBJ2-5, with D possibly TRBD2 on 5 matching bases. This CDR3 contains 15 residues. The germline V gene encodes CDR1 DFQATT and CDR2 SNEGSKA (reference sequence). The CDR3 nucleotides are TGCAGTTCTAGTTCCGGTGGGAGTGGGTGGGAGACCCAGTACTTC. Amino acids: CSSSSGGSGWETQYF.

This clonotype was recorded once. V usage is TRBV11-3 and J usage is TRBJ2-5, with D hard to call. V lost 1 base, J lost 11 bases, and 17 bases lay in between. The germline CDR1 and CDR2 sequences are SGHNT and YENEEA. The CDR3 extends over 14 amino acids. CDR3 loop: CASSLGSGDNEQYF. DNA of the CDR3: TGTGCCAGCAGCTTAGGGTCCGGTGACAATGAGCAGTACTTC.

The chain employs TRBV7-2 and TRBJ2-7; D may be TRBD1 (6 bases). The CDR3 totals 15 residues. Germline values: CDR1 SGHTA, CDR2 FQGNSA. The ends were cut back, 2 bases at V and 2 bases at J, with 13 bases in the middle. The CDR3 loop is CASSLTRGLTYEQYF. For the CDR3, the DNA is TGTGCCAGCAGCTTAACCAGGGGCCTAACCTACGAGCAGTACTTC.

This clonotype showed up just once. This rearrangement joins TRBV20-1 to TRBJ2-4; a weak D match, TRBD2 (6 bases). With the DNA end fitting TRBJ2-7 better, the J assignment may be wrong. The CDR3 has 14 amino acids. Germline loops: CDR1 DFQATT, CDR2 SNEGSKA (reference sequence). This CDR3 is CSAQLGAGTYEQYF. The CDR3, as DNA: TGCAGTGCCCAGCTAGGGGCGGGGACCTACGAGCAGTACTTC.

The chain couples TRBV7-2 to TRBJ1-1; D unresolved. This CDR3 comprises 13 residues. Per the germline V gene, CDR1 is SGHTA and CDR2 is FQGNSA. With 5 bases removed from V and 1 base from J, the gap between germline ends came to 8 bases. This CDR3 reads CASSAAKNTEAFF. For the CDR3, the DNA is TGTGCCAGCAGCGCCGCCAAGAACACTGAAGCTTTCTTT.

This clonotype was observed a handful of times. This chain connects TRBV12-3 or TRBV12-4 to TRBJ2-1; the D gene is possibly TRBD1 (8 bases). Deletions cut 5 bases from V and 2 bases from J, with 16 bases between. CDR3 length: 16 residues. The CDR3 DNA reads as TGTGCCAGCAGTAGGGAGGGACAGGCACCCTACAATGAGCAGTTCTTC. The encoded protein is CASSREGQAPYNEQFF.

The V and J genes are TRBV12-3 or TRBV12-4 and TRBJ1-2, with unresolved D. This CDR3 has 14 residues. Trimming took off 3 bases at V and 0 bases at J, with 8 bases between the two ends. CDR3 amino acids: CASSFSRSNYGYTF. The DNA of the CDR3 is TGTGCCAGCAGTTTCTCTCGATCTAACTATGGCTACACCTTC.

Details on this clonotype: A much larger clone is a single base away; this may be a read error. V and J are TRBV25-1 and TRBJ2-1; D call uncertain. This CDR3 is built from 14 residues. Per the germline V gene, CDR1 is MGHDK and CDR2 is SYGVNS. Deletions cut 9 bases from V and 13 bases from J, with 25 bases between. This chain's CDR3 is CASTGNRGQETQFF. For the CDR3, the DNA is TGTGCCAGTACGGGTAACCGAGGCCAAGAGACCCAGTTCTTC.

The rearrangement links TRBV18 to TRBJ2-5; TRBD2 agrees at 11 bases. Germline assignment: CDR1 KGHSH and CDR2 LQKENI. Trimming removed 4 bases from V and 1 base from J; junction bases left unmatched: 5. The length of the CDR3 is 16 residues. The CDR3 protein is CASSRFGTSGQETQYF. The CDR3 DNA follows: TGTGCCAGCTCACGATTCGGGACTAGCGGCCAAGAGACCCAGTACTTC.

The rearrangement links TRBV5-1 to TRBJ2-2; TRBD1 matches 8 bases. The CDR3 is 16 amino acids. V gave up 3 bases and J gave up 7 bases; unmatched junction bases: 11. Germline CDR1 reads SGHRS; CDR2 reads YFSETQ. The CDR3 sequence is CASSSTRDRFVGELFF. CDR3 DNA sequence: TGCGCCAGCAGCTCCACCCGGGACAGGTTTGTCGGGGAGCTGTTTTTT.

This clonotype was recorded once. The V call is TRBV4-3, the J call TRBJ2-1; D is uncertain. V was clipped by 0 bases and J by 3 bases, with 12 bases between them. Per the germline V gene, CDR1 is LGHNA and CDR2 is YSLEER. The CDR3 covers 16 residues. CDR3 nucleotides: TGCGCCAGCAGCCAAGATTACAGAACTTACTACAATGAGCAGTTCTTC. This sequence encodes CASSQDYRTYYNEQFF.

This clonotype turned up a few times. The rearrangement joins TRBV24-1 to TRBJ2-3, with TRBD1 matching 10 bases. There are 18 residues in the CDR3. J lost 3 bases, V lost 0 bases, and 8 bases had no gene match. Germline V CDR1 and CDR2: KGHDR, SFDVKD. Here the CDR3 reads CATSDLGGQGILTDTQYF. The CDR3, as DNA: TGTGCCACCAGTGATTTGGGGGGACAGGGGATTCTTACAGATACGCAGTATTTT.

This clonotype was picked up a small number of times. The chain recombines TRBV27 with TRBJ2-7; TRBD1 matches at 9 bases. V dropped 4 bases and J dropped 4; count of bases not matched to a gene: 8. The CDR3 is 15 amino acids. Germline loops: CDR1 MNHEY, CDR2 SMNVEV (reference sequence). CDR3 nucleotide sequence: TGTGCCAGCAGTTCCGGGACAGGGTGGGCGTACGAGCAGTACTTC. This translates into CASSSGTGWAYEQYF.

The chain is built from TRBV7-2 and TRBJ2-7; 13 bases agree with TRBD2. This CDR3 contains 15 residues. Germline CDR1 reads SGHTA; CDR2 reads FQGNSA. V shed 5 bases and J 1 base; nucleotides not matched to a gene: 2. The CDR3 bases are TGTGCCAGCAGCGAGACTAGCGGGAGGTCCTACGAGCAGTACTTC. Encoded protein: CASSETSGRSYEQYF.

The chain couples TRBV21-1 to TRBJ2-1; the listed D gene, TRBD2, was not tested against the DNA. TRBV21-1 is a known pseudogene. The CDR3 contains 17 residues. This CDR3 reads CASSKPSAMARDNEQFF. CDR3 bases: TGTGCCAGCAGCAAACCCTCCGCGATGGCCCGGGACAATGAGCAGTTCTTC.

This clonotype was seen a few times. The chain uses TRBV9 and TRBJ2-7; D may be TRBD1 (5 bases). CDR3 length equals 15 residues. Deletions cut 0 bases from V and 6 bases from J, with 16 bases between. Germline loops: CDR1 SGDLS, CDR2 YYNGEE. The CDR3 spells CASSVGPDSGFEQYF. The CDR3 DNA is TGTGCCAGCAGCGTAGGCCCCGACAGTGGCTTCGAGCAGTACTTC.

The sample holds a few counts of this clonotype. The chain joins TRBV25-1 to TRBJ2-5; TRBD2 aligns across 9 bases. This CDR3 has 13 amino acids. Germline V gene sequence: CDR1 MGHDK, CDR2 SYGVNS. V was clipped by 11 bases and J by 5 bases; unmatched bases: 9. DNA for the CDR3: TGTGCCGTACAGACTAGCGGTCCCGAGACCCAGTACTTC. Translation: CAVQTSGPETQYF.

Regarding this clonotype: An end of the junction does not agree with germline; a read error may underlie this. The chain employs TRBV11-3 and TRBJ1-6; D is perhaps TRBD1 (6 bases). Germline V gene sequence: CDR1 SGHNT, CDR2 YENEEA. The CDR3 runs 14 residues. CDR3 nucleotide sequence: TGTGCCAGCAGCCCTCGGACAGATAATTCACCCCCCTACTTT. Translation gives CASSPRTDNSPPYF.

This clonotype was observed a few times. The chain is built from TRBV21-1 and TRBJ1-4; no DNA check was done on the table's D call, TRBD1. TRBV21-1 is designated a pseudogene. The CDR3 is made up of 13 amino acids. The CDR3 DNA is TGTGCCAGCGCAACGGAAGGGGCTGAAAAACTGTTTTTT. Its translation is CASATEGAEKLFF.

A few counts support this clonotype. This rearrangement joins TRBV5-1 to TRBJ2-3; 10 bases align to TRBD1. Germline loops: CDR1 SGHRS, CDR2 YFSETQ. This CDR3 is 14 amino acids long. The V segment lost 3 bases and the J segment 6 bases; nucleotides outside the gene matches: 4. Here the CDR3 DNA reads TGCGCCAGCAGCTGGGACAGGGGTGGCGATACGCAGTATTTT. This encodes CASSWDRGGDTQYF. The full variable domain, rest sourced from reference TRBV5-1 and TRBJ2-3, is KAGVTQTPRYLIKTRGQQVTLSCSPISGHRSVSWYQQTPGQGLQFLFEYFSETQRNKGNFPGRFSGRQFSNSRSEMNVSTLELGDSALYLCASSWDRGGDTQYFGPGTRLTVL.

The chain combines TRBV15 with TRBJ1-2; the D gene is possibly TRBD1 (5 bases). V lost 5 bases to trimming and J lost 2 bases, with 12 bases between them. This CDR3 spans 14 amino acids. Germline V gene data show CDR1 as LNHNV and CDR2 as YYDKDF (reference sequence). CDR3 DNA sequence: TGTGCCACCAGCCGCGCGGGGCAGAACTATGGCTACACCTTC. Its translation is CATSRAGQNYGYTF.